The next 27 T cell receptor beta chains were all read from a single sample in a study of Tregs in tolerant kidney transplant recipients. The repertoire was sequenced with immunoSEQ multiplex PCR; TCRdb's copy has only in-frame clones and lacks some. Of some 250,000 clones in the sample, about four fifths are singletons; the top ten hold around 0.6%. Material for sequencing was CD4+ T cells from blood. These receptors were collected from a human donor in good health.

The CDR3 sequence: CASSLDPQTPGGYGYTF. CDR3 bases: TGTGCCAGCAGCTTAGATCCCCAGACCCCTGGGGGCTATGGCTACACCTTC. The V call is TRBV11-2, the J call TRBJ1-2; a weak D match, TRBD1 (5 bases). Germline-derived CDR1 and CDR2 are SGHAT and FQNNGV. Deletions cut 0 bases from V and 4 bases from J, with 18 bases between. CDR3 length: 17 residues.

The chain carries TRBV29-1 and TRBJ2-7; D gene ambiguous. The V gene's germline CDR1 is SQVTM and CDR2 ANQGSEA. V was pared by 3 bases and J by 0 bases, with 12 bases between. There are 14 residues in the CDR3. The CDR3 loop reads CSVEIGSNSYEQYF. In nucleotides, the CDR3 is TGCAGCGTTGAGATAGGCTCAAACTCCTACGAGCAGTACTTC.

The V and J genes are TRBV6-5 and TRBJ2-7, with TRBD1 matching over 8 bases. The CDR3 has 14 residues. Per the germline V gene, CDR1 is MNHEY and CDR2 is SVGAGI. V shed 3 bases, J shed 4 bases, and the junction held 5 bases outside the gene matches. The CDR3 DNA follows: TGTGCCAGCAGTTATTTGGGACAGGCGTACGAGCAGTACTTC. Amino acids: CASSYLGQAYEQYF.

The chain recombines TRBV29-1 with TRBJ2-3; maybe TRBD1 (5 bases). The V end lost 5 bases, the J end lost 6 bases, and 18 bases lay between the germline ends. This CDR3 is built from 14 residues. Germline V gene sequence: CDR1 SQVTM, CDR2 ANQGSEA. The CDR3 sequence is CSVYRTYSPDTQYF. The DNA for the CDR3 is TGCAGCGTTTACAGGACATACTCCCCCGATACGCAGTATTTT.

This chain connects TRBV29-1 to TRBJ1-6; TRBD1 is a possible D gene (6 bases). Germline-derived CDR1 and CDR2 are SQVTM and ANQGSEA. This CDR3 has 13 amino acids. The V and J ends lost 6 bases and 3 bases respectively, with 9 bases between them. The CDR3, as DNA: TGCAGCGTCCGACAGGACTATAATTCACCCCTCCACTTT. Translating gives CSVRQDYNSPLHF.

This clone appeared a single time. This sequence joins TRBV11-2 and TRBJ1-1; no reliable D call. This CDR3 has 11 residues. Deletions cut 5 bases from V and 11 bases from J, with 12 bases between. Germline CDR1 is SGHAT and CDR2 is FQNNGV. The CDR3 spells CASSPRQRAFF. The CDR3 nucleotides are TGTGCCAGCAGCCCCCGTCAGAGGGCTTTCTTT. Supplemented by reference TRBV11-2 and TRBJ1-1, the full variable domain reads EAGVAQSPRYKIIEKRQSVAFWCNPISGHATLYWYQQILGQGPKLLIQFQNNGVVDDSQLPKDRFSAERLKGVDSTLKIQPAKLEDSAVYLCASSPRQRAFFGQGTRLTVV.

The chain recombines TRBV10-3 with TRBJ2-3; TRBD2 aligns across 10 bases. The CDR3 extends over 18 amino acids. V was clipped by 2 bases and J by 2 bases; unmatched bases: 10. Per the germline V gene, CDR1 is ENHRY and CDR2 is SYGVKD. CDR3 nucleotides: TGTGCCATCAGTGAGAACCGAGCGGGAGGGCCGGTCACAGATACGCAGTATTTT. Residues: CAISENRAGGPVTDTQYF.

The table lists this clone with a few counts. CDR3 amino acids: CASSKTGDPPYEQYF. Here the CDR3 DNA reads TGTGCCAGCAGTAAGACAGGCGATCCTCCCTACGAGCAGTACTTC. The J gene is TRBJ2-7, the V gene TRBV6-1; TRBD1 is a possible D gene (6 bases). The V gene's germline CDR1 is MNHNS and CDR2 SASEGT. V gave up 5 bases and J gave up 2 bases, with 16 bases separating them. The CDR3 length is 15 residues.

The chain combines TRBV10-1 with TRBJ2-5; D tentatively fits TRBD1 or TRBD2 (6 bases each). Between the trimmed V and J ends, which lost 3 bases and 4 bases, there was a span of 12 bases. Per germline, CDR1 WNHNN and CDR2 SYGVQD (reference sequence). The CDR3 spans 14 residues. The CDR3 bases are TGCGCCAGCAGTGACACGGGGGCGGTAGAGACCCAGTACTTC. Amino acid sequence: CASSDTGAVETQYF.

The rearrangement joins TRBV5-1 to TRBJ1-2, with a tentative D call TRBD1 (6 bases). This CDR3 has 16 amino acids. Trimming cost V 4 bases and J 6 bases, with 22 bases left between them. CDR1 is SGHRS, CDR2 YFSETQ, per germline. The chain's CDR3 is CASSPAGGASYDGYTF. The CDR3, as DNA: TGCGCCAGCAGCCCCGCGGGGGGCGCATCCTATGATGGCTACACCTTC.

This clone was seen just once. V usage is TRBV15 and J usage is TRBJ1-2; unclear D gene. The ends were cut back, 0 bases at V and 8 bases at J, with 13 bases in the middle. Germline CDR1 and CDR2: LNHNV and YYDKDF (reference sequence). The CDR3 runs to 14 residues. The CDR3 sequence is CATSRDIRMGGYTF. DNA for the CDR3: TGTGCCACCAGCAGAGATATAAGGATGGGCGGCTACACCTTC.

The gene calls are TRBV10-3 and TRBJ2-3, with TRBD2 matching 9 bases. The germline CDR1 and CDR2 sequences are ENHRY and SYGVKD. The CDR3 extends over 14 amino acids. Losses at the gene ends were 4 bases for V and 6 bases for J; bases not matched to a gene: 5. In DNA form, the CDR3 reads TGTGCCATCAGTGCTAGGACTAGCGTGGATACGCAGTATTTT. It yields the protein CAISARTSVDTQYF.

This clone was seen a single time. The chain combines TRBV2 with TRBJ1-5, with 7 bases identical to TRBD1. CDR3 length equals 14 residues. The germline V gene encodes CDR1 SNHLY and CDR2 FYNNEI. V shed 9 bases, J shed 2 bases, and the junction held 7 bases outside the gene matches. CDR3 sequence reads: CASEGGRGNQPQHF. The CDR3 DNA follows: TGTGCCAGTGAAGGGGGCCGGGGCAATCAGCCCCAGCATTTT. The whole variable domain, remainder taken from reference TRBV2 and TRBJ1-5, is EPEVTQTPSHQVTQMGQEVILRCVPISNHLYFYWYRQILGQKVEFLVSFYNNEISEKSEIFDDQFSVERPDGSNFTLKIRSTKLEDSAMYFCASEGGRGNQPQHFGDGTRLSIL.

CDR3 loop: CASSLGQGAHEQYF. The CDR3 DNA follows: TGCGCCAGCAGCTTGGGACAGGGTGCCCACGAGCAGTACTTC. The chain carries TRBV5-1 and TRBJ2-7; TRBD1 matches 7 bases. Germline CDR1 is SGHRS and CDR2 is YFSETQ. The CDR3 spans 14 residues. Losses at the gene ends were 0 bases for V and 5 bases for J; bases not matched to a gene: 5.

The V gene is TRBV6-5, the J gene TRBJ2-1; 8 bases map to TRBD1. The CDR3 runs to 15 residues. J gave up 4 bases and V 4 bases, and 6 bases lay outside the gene matches. Germline CDR1 MNHEY, CDR2 SVGAGI. The CDR3 region has the DNA TGTGCCAGCAGTTTCGACAGGGGCGATTACAATGAGCAGTTCTTC. Translating gives CASSFDRGDYNEQFF.

The J gene is TRBJ2-7, the V gene TRBV7-9, with TRBD2 as a possible D gene (5 bases). Trimming left V 1 base short and J 11 bases short, with 18 bases between. Germline V gene lookup returns CDR1 SEHNR and CDR2 FQNEAQ (reference sequence). This CDR3 spans 14 amino acids. The CDR3 here is CASSLDTLRETEYF. The CDR3 region has the DNA TGTGCCAGCAGCTTAGACACCCTGAGGGAGACGGAGTACTTC.

The J gene is TRBJ1-6, the V gene TRBV5-1; 10 bases align to TRBD1. CDR3 length: 15 amino acids. The germline V gene has CDR1 SGHRS and CDR2 YFSETQ. Germline trimming cut 0 bases from V and 8 bases from J; bases unmatched to any gene: 2. Written as DNA, the CDR3 is TGCGCCAGCAGCTTGGAGACAGGGGGCTATTCACCCCTCCACTTT. This encodes CASSLETGGYSPLHF.

The chain uses TRBV11-3 and TRBJ1-5; the D gene is possibly TRBD1 (6 bases). Germline V gene data show CDR1 as SGHNT and CDR2 as YENEEA. The CDR3 is made up of 18 amino acids. The V and J ends lost 6 bases and 3 bases respectively, with 24 bases between them. The CDR3 protein is CASRIIQGSGTYNQPQHF. The CDR3 DNA is TGTGCCAGCAGGATAATACAGGGTTCCGGAACTTACAATCAGCCCCAGCATTTT.

The rearrangement links TRBV10-3 to TRBJ1-1; TRBD1 agrees at 10 bases. Germline V lookup: CDR1 ENHRY, CDR2 SYGVKD. CDR3 size: 13 residues. J gave up 5 bases and V 10 bases, and 7 bases lay outside the gene matches. CDR3 sequence reads: CATEDRGRTEAFF. The DNA of the CDR3 is TGTGCCACTGAGGACAGGGGGAGGACTGAAGCTTTCTTT.

The rearrangement links TRBV6-5 to TRBJ2-7, with 9 bases matching TRBD1. V shed 10 bases, J shed 4 bases, and the junction held 11 bases outside the gene matches. Germline V gene sequence: CDR1 MNHEY, CDR2 SVGAGI. CDR3 length: 14 amino acids. CDR3: CATKAGQGTYEQYF. The CDR3 region has the DNA TGTGCCACCAAAGCGGGACAGGGAACGTACGAGCAGTACTTC.

This sequence joins TRBV19 and TRBJ2-3; no definite D call. Trimming took 0 bases from V and 3 from J, leaving 4 bases between them. Germline V gene lookup returns CDR1 LNHDA and CDR2 SQIVND (reference sequence). This CDR3 spans 13 amino acids. The CDR3 nucleotides read TGTGCCAGTAGTATAGACACGACAGATACGCAGTATTTT. This encodes CASSIDTTDTQYF.

The V and J genes are TRBV15 and TRBJ1-4; D is unclear. V was cut by 1 base and J by 3 bases, with 9 bases left in between. In germline, CDR1 is LNHNV, CDR2 YYDKDF (reference sequence). This CDR3 contains 15 residues. The DNA for the CDR3 is TGTGCCACCAGCAGAGTGAGCGCAGCTAATGAAAAACTGTTTTTT. Protein sequence: CATSRVSAANEKLFF.

This chain joins TRBV30 and TRBJ2-3; TRBD2 matches at 13 bases. Germline V gives CDR1 GTSNPN, CDR2 SVGIG (reference sequence). This CDR3 is 17 amino acids long. The junction had 5 bases not matched to a gene; V was cut back by 0 bases and J by 2 bases. This CDR3 reads CAWSVRGLAGDTDTQYF. CDR3 sequence (DNA): TGTGCCTGGAGTGTACGTGGACTAGCGGGGGACACAGATACGCAGTATTTT. Drawing the rest from reference TRBV30 and TRBJ2-3, the complete variable domain is SQTIHQWPATLVQPVGSPLSLECTVEGTSNPNLYWYRQAAGRGLQLLFYSVGIGQISSEVPQNLSASRPQDRQFILSSKKLLLSDSGFYLCAWSVRGLAGDTDTQYFGPGTRLTVL.

The table lists this clone with a few counts. J is TRBJ1-3 and V is TRBV18; TRBD1 is a possible D gene (5 bases). The V and J ends lost 3 bases and 2 bases respectively, with 11 bases between them. The CDR3 has 15 amino acids. Germline V CDR1 and CDR2: KGHSH, LQKENI. CDR3 bases: TGTGCCAGCTCACCGCGTGGGGGAACTGGAAACACCATATATTTT. This codes for CASSPRGGTGNTIYF.

The sample holds a few counts of this clone. The V gene is TRBV7-8, the J gene TRBJ2-6; D not certain. Germline V gene data show CDR1 as SGHVS and CDR2 as FQNEAQ. This CDR3 comprises 18 residues. Trimming removed 5 bases from V and 5 bases from J, with 22 bases in between. CDR3 bases: TGTGCCAGCAGCACACGGCGTTACCCACAAAGTCGGGCCAACGTCCTGACTTTC. Its translation is CASSTRRYPQSRANVLTF. Full variable domain (missing parts from reference TRBV7-8 and TRBJ2-6): GAGVSQSPRYKVAKRGQDVALRCDPISGHVSLFWYQQALGQGPEFLTYFQNEAQLDKSGLPSDRFFAERPEGSVSTLKIQRTQQEDSAVYLCASSTRRYPQSRANVLTFGAGSRLTVL.

A single count supports this clone. The V gene is TRBV2, the J gene TRBJ2-1; a weak D match, TRBD2 (5 bases). The V and J ends lost 1 base and 1 base respectively, with 8 bases between them. The CDR3 sequence is 15 residues long. CDR1 and CDR2 from the germline V gene are SNHLY and FYNNEI. The CDR3 nucleotides are TGTGCCAGCAGTGAAGGGCTAGCTTCCTACAATGAGCAGTTCTTC. Its protein is CASSEGLASYNEQFF.

This clone was seen only once. The chain combines TRBV5-4 with TRBJ2-5; 7 nucleotides align to TRBD2. This CDR3 has 15 residues. The V gene's germline CDR1 is SGHNT and CDR2 YYREEE (reference sequence). V lost 2 bases, J lost 1 base, and 5 bases stayed unmatched. The chain's CDR3 is CASSFGGGTQETQYF. The CDR3 bases are TGTGCCAGCAGCTTTGGCGGGGGTACCCAAGAGACCCAGTACTTC. Full variable domain (rest looked up from reference TRBV5-4 and TRBJ2-5): ETGVTQSPTHLIKTRGQQVTLRCSSQSGHNTVSWYQQALGQGPQFIFQYYREEENGRGNFPPRFSGLQFPNYSSELNVNALELDDSALYLCASSFGGGTQETQYFGPGTRLLVL.